What follows describes a single T cell receptor beta chain. Uncontrolled infection, other autoimmune disease, pregnancy and lactation each barred patients from inclusion. Each 10 ml fresh peripheral blood draw supplied the PBMCs. J was trimmed by 5 bases and V by 2 bases; bases with no gene match: 6. The CDR3 loop spans 14 amino acids. Germline V lookup: CDR1 LNHNV, CDR2 YYDKDF (reference sequence). The data belong to a study of T cells in Graves' hyperthyroidism and ophthalmopathy. Study-wide background: Peripheral blood was drawn at first diagnosis, prior to all treatment.

It was RNA transcripts that yielded the amplified TCR beta CDR3 regions. HTBI primers drove first-round RT-PCR of the TCR CDR3. TCRdb reprocessed the multiplex PCR reads with MiXCR, giving one entry per CDR3 protein. The sample lists around 300,000 distinct CDR3 sequences; about 25% were seen once. The chain recombines TRBV15 with TRBJ2-7, with 7 bases that match TRBD2. Specimen: blood. The source of this sequence is a man in his forties or fifties with Graves' hyperthyroidism that later progressed to Graves' ophthalmopathy. CDR3 DNA: TGTGCCACCAGCAGATTGCGGGAGTTCGACGAGCAGTACTTC. Protein product: CATSRLREFDEQYF.